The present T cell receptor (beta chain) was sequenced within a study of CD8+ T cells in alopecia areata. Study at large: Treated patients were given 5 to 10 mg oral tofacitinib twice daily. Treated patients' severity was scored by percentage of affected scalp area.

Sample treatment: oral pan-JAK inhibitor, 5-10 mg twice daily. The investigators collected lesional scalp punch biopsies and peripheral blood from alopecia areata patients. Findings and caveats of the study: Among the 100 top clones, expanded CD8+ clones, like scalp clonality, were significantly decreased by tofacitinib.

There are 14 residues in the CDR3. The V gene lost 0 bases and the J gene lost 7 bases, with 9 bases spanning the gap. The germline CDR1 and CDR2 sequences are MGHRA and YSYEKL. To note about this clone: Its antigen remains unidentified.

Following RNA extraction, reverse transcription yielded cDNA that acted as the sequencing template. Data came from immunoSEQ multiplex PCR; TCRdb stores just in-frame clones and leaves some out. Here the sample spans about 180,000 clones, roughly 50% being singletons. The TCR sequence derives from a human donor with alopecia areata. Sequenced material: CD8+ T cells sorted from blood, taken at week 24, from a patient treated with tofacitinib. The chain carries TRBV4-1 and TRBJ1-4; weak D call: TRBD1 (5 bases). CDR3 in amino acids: CASSQEVGVEKLFF. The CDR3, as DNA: TGCGCCAGCAGCCAAGAAGTGGGGGTTGAAAAACTGTTTTTT.